The next 12 T cell receptor beta chains were all read from a single sample in a study of shared clonotypes between healthy human individuals. In the naive CD8 group, cells lacked CD45RO and were positively selected for CCR7, so terminally differentiated effector memory CD45RA+ cells were left out. Measured with immunoSEQ multiplex PCR; TCRdb has only the in-frame clones, and not every one. The profile shows around 580,000 clones, roughly 98% of them singletons. The sequencing sample was made of naive CD8+ T cells sorted from blood. All receptors come from a man in his thirties or forties in good health.

This clone occurred once. This chain links TRBV7-2 with TRBJ2-4; TRBD2 agrees at 7 bases. Germline CDR1 and CDR2: SGHTA and FQGNSA. V was pared by 0 bases and J by 7 bases, with 6 bases of the junction left unmatched. The CDR3 is 15 residues long. As DNA, the CDR3 is TGTGCCAGCAGCTTAGCGGGAGGGGTTCATAACATTCAGTACTTC. This codes for CASSLAGGVHNIQYF.

This chain links TRBV19 with TRBJ2-3, with no clear D. The length of the CDR3 is 13 residues. V gave up 2 bases and J gave up 2 bases, with 5 bases separating them. Germline V gene data show CDR1 as LNHDA and CDR2 as SQIVND (reference sequence). The CDR3 region has the DNA TGTGCCAGTAGTATATTGACCACAGATACGCAGTATTTT. This codes for CASSILTTDTQYF.

V gene TRBV7-9 combines with J gene TRBJ1-4; a weak D match, TRBD1 (5 bases). Germline CDR1 is SEHNR and CDR2 is FQNEAQ (reference sequence). The CDR3 runs to 17 residues. Trimming cost V 5 bases and J 8 bases, with 24 bases left between them. DNA of the CDR3: TGTGCCAGCAGCCGCGACCCACCGGCCCGGGGCCGGGAAAAACTGTTTTTT. It specifies CASSRDPPARGREKLFF.

The chain combines TRBV25-1 with TRBJ2-7; tentatively, D is TRBD1 (5 bases). V lost 8 bases to trimming and J lost 1 base, with 9 bases between them. Per the germline V gene, CDR1 is MGHDK and CDR2 is SYGVNS. The CDR3 is 12 amino acids. As DNA, the CDR3 is TGTGCCAGCGAGGCAGGGTCCTACGAGCAGTACTTC. It codes for CASEAGSYEQYF.

The chain has TRBV4-1 and TRBJ2-7; D may be TRBD1 (5 bases). CDR1 and CDR2 from the germline V gene are MGHRA and YSYEKL. Deletions cut 2 bases from V and 1 base from J, with 12 bases between. This CDR3 region has 15 residues. CDR3 in amino acids: CASSQIDQGSYEQYF. Here the CDR3 DNA reads TGCGCCAGCAGCCAAATTGACCAGGGTTCCTACGAGCAGTACTTC.

The V and J genes are TRBV7-9 and TRBJ2-7; D is unresolved. V lost 3 bases and J lost 4, with 16 bases in between. The germline gives CDR1 SEHNR, CDR2 FQNEAQ (reference sequence). The CDR3 covers 15 residues. CDR3 sequence: CASSFQPKTDYEQYF. The CDR3 DNA follows: TGTGCCAGCAGCTTCCAACCGAAAACCGATTACGAGCAGTACTTC.

This clone was counted once. The chain recombines TRBV6-6 with TRBJ1-4, with 9 bases fitting TRBD1. The CDR3 loop spans 13 amino acids. Germline V gene sequence: CDR1 MNHNY, CDR2 SVGAGI (reference sequence). The ends lost 8 bases at V and 5 bases at J; junction bases unmatched: 3. The CDR3 reads CASAGTGNEKLFF. CDR3 coding DNA: TGTGCCAGCGCCGGGACAGGGAATGAAAAACTGTTTTTT.

The rearrangement uses TRBV7-8 and TRBJ2-7; D is perhaps TRBD1 (6 bases). The V end was cut by 2 bases, the J end by 2 bases, with 10 bases between. The germline V gene has CDR1 SGHVS and CDR2 FQNEAQ. The CDR3 loop spans 14 amino acids. The CDR3: CASSLTRTAYEQYF. As DNA, the CDR3 is TGTGCCAGCAGCTTAACCCGGACAGCCTACGAGCAGTACTTC.

This clone appeared a single time. J is TRBJ1-3 and V is TRBV7-4; no firm D call. The V gene lost 4 bases and the J gene lost 2 bases, with 3 bases spanning the gap. The length of the CDR3 is 12 residues. The germline gives CDR1 SGHVT, CDR2 SQSDAQ. CDR3 protein: CASSSPGNTIYF. In DNA form, the CDR3 reads TGTGCCAGCAGCTCCCCTGGAAACACCATATATTTT. Based on the CDR3 plus reference TRBV7-4 and TRBJ1-3, the full variable domain is GAGVSQSPRYKVAKRGRDVALRCDSISGHVTLYWYRQTLGQGSEVLTYSQSDAQRDKSGRPSGRFSAERPERSVSTLKIQRTEQGDSAVYLCASSSPGNTIYFGEGSWLTVV.

The chain links TRBV15 to TRBJ1-3; no definite D call. The germline gives CDR1 LNHNV, CDR2 YYDKDF (reference sequence). V gave up 6 bases and J gave up 0 bases, with 6 bases separating them. CDR3 length equals 13 residues. The CDR3, as DNA: TGTGCCACCAGGGGCGGCTCTGGAAACACCATATATTTT. This sequence encodes CATRGGSGNTIYF.

For the CDR3, the DNA is TGTGCCAGCAGCGGACCAGGGGGAGAGAACACTGAAGCTTTCTTT. Translated, it gives CASSGPGGENTEAFF. The chain carries TRBV7-6 and TRBJ1-1, with TRBD1 matching over 7 bases. The germline V gene has CDR1 SGHVS and CDR2 FNYEAQ. V dropped 5 bases and J dropped 1; count of bases not matched to a gene: 7. CDR3 length equals 15 residues.

This clone has a single count. This chain joins TRBV2 and TRBJ1-1; possibly TRBD1 for D (5 bases). CDR3 length equals 15 residues. Germline CDR1 and CDR2: SNHLY and FYNNEI. V dropped 3 bases and J dropped 0 bases, with 11 bases sitting between them. The CDR3 bases are TGTGCCAGCAGTGACAGGGTGTCGATGAACACTGAAGCTTTCTTT. Encoded protein: CASSDRVSMNTEAFF.